This T cell receptor (beta chain) came from a study of cytomegalovirus exposure and HLA in healthy donors. CDR3 length: 18 residues. A multiplex PCR was run with 60 Vbeta primers and 13 Jbeta primers. Assay used: immunoSEQ multiplex PCR; TCRdb lists only in-frame clones, some missing. The sample consists of some 160,000 clones, around four fifths of them appearing once. The chain has TRBV21-1 and TRBJ2-7; TRBD1, the table's D call, was not compared with the DNA. TRBV21-1 is shown as a pseudogene. The sequence came from a woman between 18 and 30 years old in good health and CMV-seronegative. The sequenced sample was PBMCs. The CDR3 nucleotides read TGTGCCAGCAGCAAAGCGGGCAGGGGGCTTCGTCAATCCTACGAGCAGTACTTC. Encoded protein: CASSKAGRGLRQSYEQYF.